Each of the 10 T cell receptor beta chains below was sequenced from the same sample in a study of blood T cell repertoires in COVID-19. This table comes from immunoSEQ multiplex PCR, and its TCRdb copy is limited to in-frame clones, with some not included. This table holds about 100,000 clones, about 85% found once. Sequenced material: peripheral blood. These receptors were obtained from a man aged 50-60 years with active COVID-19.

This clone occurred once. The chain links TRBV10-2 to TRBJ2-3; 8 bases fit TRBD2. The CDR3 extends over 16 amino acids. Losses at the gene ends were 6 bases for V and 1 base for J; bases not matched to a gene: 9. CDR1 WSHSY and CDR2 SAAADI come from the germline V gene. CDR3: CASSLGAGGGTDTQYF. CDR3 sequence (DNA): TGCGCCAGCAGCCTAGGCGCGGGGGGTGGCACAGATACGCAGTATTTT.

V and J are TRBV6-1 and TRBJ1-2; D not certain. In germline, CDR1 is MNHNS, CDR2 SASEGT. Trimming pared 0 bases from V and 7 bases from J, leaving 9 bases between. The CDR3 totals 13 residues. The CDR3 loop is CASSEALSGGYTF. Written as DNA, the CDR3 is TGTGCCAGCAGTGAAGCGCTCTCAGGTGGCTACACCTTC.

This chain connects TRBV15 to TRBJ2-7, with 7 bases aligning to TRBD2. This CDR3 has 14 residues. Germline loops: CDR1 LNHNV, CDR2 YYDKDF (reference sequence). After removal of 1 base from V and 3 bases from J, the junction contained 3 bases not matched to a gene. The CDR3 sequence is CATSRGQRGYEQYF. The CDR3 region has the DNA TGTGCCACCAGCAGAGGCCAGCGGGGCTACGAGCAGTACTTC.

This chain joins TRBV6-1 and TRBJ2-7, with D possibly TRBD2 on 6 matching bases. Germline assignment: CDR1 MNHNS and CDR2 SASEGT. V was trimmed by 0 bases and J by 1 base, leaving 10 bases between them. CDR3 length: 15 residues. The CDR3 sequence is CASSEAPRESYEQYF. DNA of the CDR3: TGTGCCAGCAGTGAAGCGCCCCGGGAGTCCTACGAGCAGTACTTC.

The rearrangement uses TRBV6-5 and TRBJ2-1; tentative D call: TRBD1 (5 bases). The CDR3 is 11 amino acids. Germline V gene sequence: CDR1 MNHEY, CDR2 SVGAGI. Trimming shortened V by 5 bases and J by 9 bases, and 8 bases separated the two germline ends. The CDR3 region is CASSRDSEQFF. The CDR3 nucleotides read TGTGCCAGCAGTCGCGACAGTGAGCAGTTCTTC.

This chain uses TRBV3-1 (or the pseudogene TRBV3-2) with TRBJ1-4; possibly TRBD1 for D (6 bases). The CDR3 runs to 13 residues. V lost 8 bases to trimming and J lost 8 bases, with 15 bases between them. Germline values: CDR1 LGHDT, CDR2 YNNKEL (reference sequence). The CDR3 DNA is TGTGCCAGCGCCCTAATTCAGGGGGAAAAACTGTTTTTT. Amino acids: CASALIQGEKLFF.

The CDR3 DNA reads TGTGCCAGCAGACGGACAGGGGGCAAAATCCCCTACGAGCAGTACTTC. Protein sequence: CASRRTGGKIPYEQYF. The genes are TRBV11-2 and TRBJ2-7; 11 nucleotides agree with TRBD1. There are 16 residues in the CDR3. CDR1 is SGHAT and CDR2 is FQNNGV in the germline V gene. V lost 6 bases to trimming and J lost 2 bases; unmatched junction nucleotides: 9.

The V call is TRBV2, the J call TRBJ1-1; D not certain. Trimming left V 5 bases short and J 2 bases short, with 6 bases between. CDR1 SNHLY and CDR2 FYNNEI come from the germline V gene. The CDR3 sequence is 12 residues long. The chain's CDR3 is CASSSVNTEAFF. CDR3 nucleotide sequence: TGTGCCAGCAGTTCAGTAAACACTGAAGCTTTCTTT. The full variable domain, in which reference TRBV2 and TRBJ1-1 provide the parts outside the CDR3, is EPEVTQTPSHQVTQMGQEVILRCVPISNHLYFYWYRQILGQKVEFLVSFYNNEISEKSEIFDDQFSVERPDGSNFTLKIRSTKLEDSAMYFCASSSVNTEAFFGQGTRLTVV.

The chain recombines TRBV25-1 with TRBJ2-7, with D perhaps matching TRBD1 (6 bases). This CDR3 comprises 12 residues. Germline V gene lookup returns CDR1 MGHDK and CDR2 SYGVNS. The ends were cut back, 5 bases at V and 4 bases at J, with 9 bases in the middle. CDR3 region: CASSHTGYEQYF. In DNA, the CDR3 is TGTGCCAGCAGTCACACAGGGTACGAGCAGTACTTC.

The CDR3 loop is CASSFTSGVGGELFF. The CDR3 DNA reads TGTGCCAGCAGCTTTACTAGCGGGGTTGGAGGGGAGCTGTTTTTT. This chain uses TRBV7-2 with TRBJ2-2; TRBD2 matches 10 bases. Per the germline V gene, CDR1 is SGHTA and CDR2 is FQGNSA. The CDR3 has 15 amino acids. Unmatched junction bases numbered 6, after V lost 3 bases and J lost 8 bases.